The rows below give T cell receptor beta chains drawn from one sample of a study of T-cell reconstitution after alpha-beta-depleted transplantation in children. TCRdb recomputed calls from the PCR reads with MiXCR, one row per CDR3 protein. The table includes 380,000 or so distinct CDR3 sequences, 13% detected once. The starting material was PBMCs, obtained from the stem cell graft. These receptors were obtained from a human donor who donated a stem cell graft to a child with Fanconi anemia. Both conserved end residues are part of each CDR3. A D gene is named only where the DNA matches it firmly. Clone sizes are given selectively: once, few, many, or a class where the clone is expanded.

DNA: TGTGCCAGCAGCGTTCGTCCCGACCTAGGCAATGAGCAGTTCTTC
CDR3: CASSVRPDLGNEQFF
size: few
length: 15
J: TRBJ2-1
V: TRBV9
D: NA

DNA: TGTGCCAGCTCTCTGAACGGGCTTCAGCCCCAGCATTTT
CDR3: CASSLNGLQPQHF
size: many
length: 13
J: TRBJ1-5
V: TRBV12-3/TRBV12-4
D: NA

DNA: TGTGCCAGCAGCCTCGGACAACCAAACTATGGCTACACCTTC
CDR3: CASSLGQPNYGYTF
size: few
length: 14
J: TRBJ1-2
V: TRBV6-5
D: NA

DNA: TGTGCCAGCAGTCCCCGACAGCTGAACACTGAAGCTTTCTTT
CDR3: CASSPRQLNTEAFF
size: many
length: 14
J: TRBJ1-1
V: TRBV12-3/TRBV12-4
D: NA

DNA: TGTGCCAGCAGTGACGCAGGGGGCCTTTACGGCTCCTATAATTCACCCCTCCACTTT
CDR3: CASSDAGGLYGSYNSPLHF
size: NA
length: 19
J: TRBJ1-6
V: TRBV25-1
D: TRBD1

DNA: TGTGCCATGGGAAAGCAGGGAACAGATACGCAGTATTTT
CDR3: CAMGKQGTDTQYF
size: NA
length: 13
J: TRBJ2-3
V: TRBV10-3
D: NA

DNA: TGCAGTGCTAGAGATCGACGGTCCGGAGGAGAAAAACTGTTTTTT
CDR3: CSARDRRSGGEKLFF
size: NA
length: 15
J: TRBJ1-4
V: TRBV20-1
D: NA

DNA: TGTGCCAGCAGCCAAGGATACAACGAGCAGTACTTC
CDR3: CASSQGYNEQYF
size: NA
length: 12
J: TRBJ2-7
V: TRBV14
D: NA

DNA: TGTGCCAGCAGTGAGGAAAGGGGCAATGAGCAGTTCTTC
CDR3: CASSEERGNEQFF
size: NA
length: 13
J: TRBJ2-1
V: TRBV2
D: NA

DNA: TGTGCCAGCAGCCCTAGACGGACTTTTGATGAAAAACTGTTTTTT
CDR3: CASSPRRTFDEKLFF
size: few
length: 15
J: TRBJ1-4
V: TRBV11-2
D: NA

DNA: TGCAGCGTAGCCCCCCAGGGCTCCTACGAGCAGTACTTC
CDR3: CSVAPQGSYEQYF
size: many
length: 13
J: TRBJ2-7
V: TRBV29-1
D: NA

DNA: TGTGCCAGCAGCTTAGCGCCTCCAGGCTCTGGGGCCAACGTCCTGACTTTC
CDR3: CASSLAPPGSGANVLTF
size: few
length: 17
J: TRBJ2-6
V: TRBV7-2
D: NA

DNA: TGCGCCAGCAGCCAAGAAGTTCTTGGCGAGCAGTACTTC
CDR3: CASSQEVLGEQYF
size: few
length: 13
J: TRBJ2-7
V: TRBV5-1
D: NA

DNA: TGTGCCAGCAGTTACTATCTGGAGCGCGAGCAGTACTTC
CDR3: CASSYYLEREQYF
size: few
length: 13
J: TRBJ2-7
V: TRBV6-5
D: NA

DNA: TGTGCCAGCAGTGACAGTTTTGGCACTGAAGCTTTCTTT
CDR3: CASSDSFGTEAFF
size: few
length: 13
J: TRBJ1-1
V: TRBV6-1
D: NA

DNA: TGTGCCAGCATCGCAGGGGAGAACACTGAAGCTTTCTTT
CDR3: CASIAGENTEAFF
size: NA
length: 13
J: TRBJ1-1
V: TRBV2
D: NA

DNA: TGTGCCAGCAGTCACGCCCGCGGGTCGGGGGTTAACACTGAAGCTTTCTTT
CDR3: CASSHARGSGVNTEAFF
size: NA
length: 17
J: TRBJ1-1
V: TRBV6-5
D: NA

DNA: TGTGCCAGCATGATGGAGGGAGGAAGAGAGACCCAGTACTTC
CDR3: CASMMEGGRETQYF
size: few
length: 14
J: TRBJ2-5
V: TRBV27
D: NA

DNA: TGTGCCAGCAGCTTGGGACTTAAAGGCGAAGCTTTCTTT
CDR3: CASSLGLKGEAFF
size: few
length: 13
J: TRBJ1-1
V: TRBV5-4
D: NA

DNA: TGTGCCAGCAACCCAACGCCCGGGACAGGGGACGGCAATGAGCAGTTCTTC
CDR3: CASNPTPGTGDGNEQFF
size: few
length: 17
J: TRBJ2-1
V: TRBV12-3/TRBV12-4
D: TRBD1

DNA: TGCGCCAGCAGCTTGGAGGGGGGAAACTATGGCTACACCTTC
CDR3: CASSLEGGNYGYTF
size: few
length: 14
J: TRBJ1-2
V: TRBV5-1
D: NA

DNA: TGTGCCAGCAGTTTCTGGGGGGGCTACACCTTC
CDR3: CASSFWGGYTF
size: NA
length: 11
J: TRBJ1-2
V: TRBV12-3/TRBV12-4
D: NA

DNA: TGTGCCAGCACCCTCATGAACACTGAAGCTTTCTTT
CDR3: CASTLMNTEAFF
size: many
length: 12
J: TRBJ1-1
V: TRBV12-3/TRBV12-4
D: NA

DNA: TGTGCCACCAGTGAACAGGGTTATGGCTACACCTTC
CDR3: CATSEQGYGYTF
size: NA
length: 12
J: TRBJ1-2
V: TRBV24-1
D: NA

DNA: TGCAGCGTTGTAGGGGCAGACACCGGGGAGCTGTTTTTT
CDR3: CSVVGADTGELFF
size: NA
length: 13
J: TRBJ2-2
V: TRBV29-1
D: NA

DNA: TGTGCCAGCAGGCGGGACACCAATCAGCCCCAGCATTTT
CDR3: CASRRDTNQPQHF
size: NA
length: 13
J: TRBJ1-5
V: TRBV2
D: NA

DNA: TGTGCCAGCAGCTTTGTCAGTGAAGAGACCCAGTACTTC
CDR3: CASSFVSEETQYF
size: many
length: 13
J: TRBJ2-5
V: TRBV5-5
D: NA

DNA: TGCGCCAGCAGCTTGGGGGACAGGGACACCGGGGAGCTGTTTTTT
CDR3: CASSLGDRDTGELFF
size: few
length: 15
J: TRBJ2-2
V: TRBV5-1
D: TRBD1

DNA: TGTGCCAGCATCGAAGGGGCGGGGGCACTCGGAAACACCATATATTTT
CDR3: CASIEGAGALGNTIYF
size: NA
length: 16
J: TRBJ1-3
V: TRBV7-8
D: NA

DNA: TGTGCCAGCAGCCCACAGGGCTTCTATGGCTACACCTTC
CDR3: CASSPQGFYGYTF
size: NA
length: 13
J: TRBJ1-2
V: TRBV7-2
D: NA

DNA: TGTGCCAGCAGTTACCGGACAGGGAACGAAGCTTTCTTT
CDR3: CASSYRTGNEAFF
size: many
length: 13
J: TRBJ1-1
V: TRBV6-5
D: TRBD1

DNA: TGTGCCAGCCCTGGCATGGGGGCGAATAATGAAAAACTGTTTTTT
CDR3: CASPGMGANNEKLFF
size: NA
length: 15
J: TRBJ1-4
V: TRBV2
D: NA

DNA: TGCGCCAGCAGCCAAGATCTTATAGGGGGCGGGGCCGGGGAGCTGTTTTTT
CDR3: CASSQDLIGGGAGELFF
size: NA
length: 17
J: TRBJ2-2
V: TRBV4-3
D: NA

DNA: TGTGCCAGCAGCCCGTTGGGTCCATATGGCTACACCTTC
CDR3: CASSPLGPYGYTF
size: few
length: 13
J: TRBJ1-2
V: TRBV11-2
D: NA

DNA: TGCGCCAGCAGCCTGAGGACAGAGGGTCCCGGGGAGCTGTTTTTT
CDR3: CASSLRTEGPGELFF
size: few
length: 15
J: TRBJ2-2
V: TRBV4-1
D: NA

DNA: TGTGCCAGCAGCTCCTACGGGGCAGATGAGCAGTTCTTC
CDR3: CASSSYGADEQFF
size: few
length: 13
J: TRBJ2-1
V: TRBV11-2
D: NA

DNA: TGTGCCAGCAGTTTAGGACTAAATTCATACAATGAGCAGTTCTTC
CDR3: CASSLGLNSYNEQFF
size: many
length: 15
J: TRBJ2-1
V: TRBV28
D: NA

DNA: TGTGCCACCTCCAGGGGGTCAGGAGAGACCCAGTACTTC
CDR3: CATSRGSGETQYF
size: NA
length: 13
J: TRBJ2-5
V: TRBV15
D: TRBD1

DNA: TGTGCCAGCAGCTGGGGGGTTGGTCAGCCCCAGCATTTT
CDR3: CASSWGVGQPQHF
size: few
length: 13
J: TRBJ1-5
V: TRBV5-6
D: NA

DNA: TGTGCCAGCTCACCAGGGGGACAGACCCTGACCTACAATGAGCAGTTCTTC
CDR3: CASSPGGQTLTYNEQFF
size: NA
length: 17
J: TRBJ2-1
V: TRBV18
D: TRBD1

DNA: TGTGCCAGCAGCGCAGCATTTAGGACAGGGGGACTACGGGATGACGAGCAGTACTTC
CDR3: CASSAAFRTGGLRDDEQYF
size: NA
length: 19
J: TRBJ2-7
V: TRBV11-2
D: TRBD1

DNA: TGCGCCAGCAGTGATCTCGCTGGCGGGTCCTACAATGAGCAGTTCTTC
CDR3: CASSDLAGGSYNEQFF
size: few
length: 16
J: TRBJ2-1
V: TRBV10-2
D: NA

DNA: TGTGCCAGCAGTGATAGGACAGGGCTAACTGAAGCTTTCTTT
CDR3: CASSDRTGLTEAFF
size: few
length: 14
J: TRBJ1-1
V: TRBV2
D: TRBD1

DNA: TGCGCCAGCAGCCCCCCGGGACAGGGGGCAGCGGAGACCCAGTACTTC
CDR3: CASSPPGQGAAETQYF
size: few
length: 16
J: TRBJ2-5
V: TRBV5-1
D: TRBD1

DNA: TGTGCCAGCAGCACTAGTCGGGACTCGTCCTACAATGAGCAGTTCTTC
CDR3: CASSTSRDSSYNEQFF
size: many
length: 16
J: TRBJ2-1
V: TRBV9
D: NA

DNA: TGCGCCAGCAGCGGAACAGGGGGTATTCGGGAGACCCAGTACTTC
CDR3: CASSGTGGIRETQYF
size: many
length: 15
J: TRBJ2-5
V: TRBV5-1
D: TRBD1

DNA: TGTGCCAGCAGTTTACGGGGGGGCTTGGGTCAGCCCCAGCATTTT
CDR3: CASSLRGGLGQPQHF
size: many
length: 15
J: TRBJ1-5
V: TRBV12-3/TRBV12-4
D: NA

DNA: TGTGCCAGCAGCCATATCCAGGGTCAGGGGACGAACACTGAAGCTTTCTTT
CDR3: CASSHIQGQGTNTEAFF
size: NA
length: 17
J: TRBJ1-1
V: TRBV4-2
D: NA

DNA: TGCAGTGCTAGGACAGGGTACCAAGAGACCCAGTACTTC
CDR3: CSARTGYQETQYF
size: NA
length: 13
J: TRBJ2-5
V: TRBV20-1
D: TRBD1